A selection of T cell receptor beta chains follows, all from one sample in a study of identical twins. TCRdb ran MiXCR on the 5' RACE reads and lists one entry per CDR3 protein. The sample has approximately 240,000 distinct CDR3 sequences; over 13% are singletons. The sample taken for sequencing was memory (CD45RO+) T cells sorted from blood. All receptors come from a woman aged 18-29 years in good health. Both conserved end residues are trimmed from each CDR3.

>TRBV18|TRBJ1-6
ASSPGQGTSPLH
>TRBV4-3|TRBJ2-3
ASSTSGRTDTQY
>TRBV9|TRBJ1-2
ASSVAAVNSGYT
>TRBV7-9|TRBJ2-4
ASSLAGPRNIQY
>TRBV20-1|TRBJ2-3
SAEASGTDTQY
>TRBV7-9|TRBJ2-3
ASSLVGLAGEADTQY
>TRBV12-3/TRBV12-4|TRBJ1-2
ASSSQGTNYGYT
>TRBV12-3/TRBV12-4|TRBJ2-7
ASSLGDYMTEQY
>TRBV12-3/TRBV12-4|TRBJ2-5
ASSSPNTAVETQY
>TRBV10-3|TRBJ1-1
ATLQTENTEAF
>TRBV20-1|TRBJ2-5
SARRTRQETQY
>TRBV27|TRBJ2-5
ASSLTGSGKTQY
>TRBV29-1|TRBJ1-2
SVHPSSAGRNYGYT
>TRBV20-1|TRBJ2-1
SATKSSYNEQF
>TRBV6-1|TRBJ1-4
ASPATALEKLF
>TRBV20-1|TRBJ2-5
STDRARKTQY
>TRBV18|TRBJ1-2
ASSFGTDNGYT
>TRBV6-5|TRBJ2-3
ASTDHTDTQY
>TRBV7-7|TRBJ2-5
ASSLGAGETQY
>TRBV7-9|TRBJ2-7
ASSLAEGAYEQY
>TRBV6-2/TRBV6-3|TRBJ2-3
ASRTPGQGARSDTQY
>TRBV11-2|TRBJ2-2
ASSPRTSTGELF
>TRBV30|TRBJ2-7
AWSGGFYEQY
>TRBV11-2|TRBJ2-5
ASSPGRLLYQETQY
>TRBV4-3|TRBJ2-5
ASSQLIQRGETQY
>TRBV7-9|TRBJ2-3
ASSFGQGTDTQY
>TRBV7-2|TRBJ1-1
ASSFSVSTEAF
>TRBV4-1|TRBJ2-1
ASSQVWGTEQF
>TRBV28|TRBJ2-5
ASSPPIRSSSAQY
>TRBV20-1|TRBJ1-4
SATSIGGEKLF
>TRBV12-5|TRBJ2-4
ASGFPGTGAKNIQY
>TRBV30|TRBJ2-5
AWRHRDRETQY
>TRBV9|TRBJ2-3
ASSVEGLAGGRATTDTQY
>TRBV6-6|TRBJ1-5
ASSPEGIQPQH
>TRBV5-1|TRBJ1-2
ASSLDASGYT
>TRBV10-3|TRBJ2-3
AISESGDNANTQY
>TRBV10-3|TRBJ2-5
AIRGGQETQY
>TRBV6-1|TRBJ2-7
ASREGANYEQY
>TRBV3-1|TRBJ2-3
ASSQAGLAGGTDTQY
>TRBV20-1|TRBJ2-1
SARDAGESYNEQF
>TRBV20-1|TRBJ2-1
SPGTSGRRTYNEQF
>TRBV9|TRBJ1-1
ASSVESQGSEAL
>TRBV6-1|TRBJ2-7
ASRAPGTTNEQY
>TRBV5-1|TRBJ2-7
ASSRIGTAVNEQY